This is a list of T cell receptor beta chains from one sample in a study of identical twins. TCRdb itself ran the 5' RACE reads through MiXCR, one entry per CDR3 protein. The sample contains 1.5 million to 2 million distinct CDR3 sequences, around a third of which appear only once. The specimen sequenced was cord blood. These receptors came from a newborn girl in good health. The CDR3 runs from the conserved cysteine through the conserved F or W. The D gene is left open where the match is weak. Some rows have no size entry. The others give once, few or many, or a class for an expanded clone.

d_gene	v_gene	j_gene	abundance	CDR3nt	CDR3aa
.	TRBV5-5	TRBJ1-2	few	TGTGCCAGCAAGCTTGAGTCTCGGGAGGTTAACTATGGCTACACCTTC	CASKLESREVNYGYTF
TRBD2	TRBV20-1	TRBJ2-1	.	TGCGGGGTTGGGACTAGCGACAATGAGCAGTTCTTC	CGVGTSDNEQFF
.	TRBV25-1	TRBJ2-2	.	TGTGCCAGCAGTGAGGTGGTCCTGAACACCGGGGAGCTGTTTTTT	CASSEVVLNTGELFF
.	TRBV20-1	TRBJ2-1	.	TGCGGCGCGGCTATCAGAAGCTCCTACAATGAGCAGTTCTTC	CGAAIRSSYNEQFF
.	TRBV5-1	TRBJ2-1	.	TGCGCCAGCAGCTTGGGACTATCCGATGAGCAGTTCTTC	CASSLGLSDEQFF
.	TRBV20-1	TRBJ1-4	few	TGCAGTGCTAGAGACGGAATTTGGAAACTGTTTTTT	CSARDGIWKLFF
TRBD2	TRBV29-1	TRBJ2-1	few	TGCAGCGTGTCGGGACTAGCGGCCAACTACAATGAGCAGTTCTTC	CSVSGLAANYNEQFF
.	TRBV10-1	TRBJ2-1	few	TGCGCCAGCACCTCGGACCTGTCCCGCAATGAGCAGTTCTTC	CASTSDLSRNEQFF
TRBD2	TRBV20-1	TRBJ2-2	.	TGCAGTGCTAGAGATCACTTGACTAGCGGGAGCACCGGGGAGCTGTTTTTT	CSARDHLTSGSTGELFF
.	TRBV24-1	TRBJ2-1	many	TGTGCCACCAGTGACCCCGGGACCCCCTCCTACAATGAGCAGTTCTTC	CATSDPGTPSYNEQFF
.	TRBV5-1	TRBJ1-2	.	TGCGCCAGCAGCCCGGGACACGGAGAAATCTATGGCTACACCTTC	CASSPGHGEIYGYTF
.	TRBV29-1	TRBJ1-2	few	TGCAGCGTTGAAGTGGGGGGCCTGGGGTCGGGCTACACCTTC	CSVEVGGLGSGYTF
.	TRBV4-1	TRBJ2-1	few	TGCGCCAGCAGCCAACTAAACAATGAGCAGTTCTTC	CASSQLNNEQFF
.	TRBV20-1	TRBJ2-3	.	TGCAGTGCTAGAGAGACCCTTAACTTCGGGGGTTCAGATACGCAGTATTTT	CSARETLNFGGSDTQYF
TRBD1	TRBV28	TRBJ1-2	.	TGTGCCAGTGAGGGGGCTCCTAACTATGGCTACACCTTC	CASEGAPNYGYTF
.	TRBV7-2	TRBJ2-1	.	TGTGCCAGCAGCTTAGACAGGGTGAATTACGAGCAGTTCTTC	CASSLDRVNYEQFF
.	TRBV10-3	TRBJ1-2	.	TGTGCCATCTGGGCGGAACTTAACTATGGCTACACCTTC	CAIWAELNYGYTF
TRBD2	TRBV18	TRBJ2-5	.	TGTGCCAGCTCACAACCGGGACTAGCGGGAGTCTTTCGCGGCCAAGAGACCCAGTACTTC	CASSQPGLAGVFRGQETQYF
TRBD2	TRBV20-1	TRBJ2-3	few	TGCAGTGCTAGCCGTCGGCGGGGGGGCCCCGGAGATACGCAGTATTTT	CSASRRRGGPGDTQYF
TRBD2	TRBV11-2	TRBJ2-3	.	TGTGCCAGCAGCTTAGGCCGTTCGGGGGGGCCGGCAGATACGCAGTATTTT	CASSLGRSGGPADTQYF
TRBD1	TRBV12-3/TRBV12-4	TRBJ1-4	few	TGTGCCAGCAGTCTACAGGGGGCGATTGAAAAACTGTTTTTT	CASSLQGAIEKLFF
.	TRBV2	TRBJ2-3	few	TGTGCCAGCAAGGACTTAGGCGGCAGCACAGATACGCAGTATTTT	CASKDLGGSTDTQYF
.	TRBV24-1	TRBJ2-3	many	TGTGCCACCAGTGATTTCCGCAGGGGGGCAGATACGCAGTATTTT	CATSDFRRGADTQYF
.	TRBV25-1	TRBJ2-7	.	TGTGCCAGCAGTGAATCCCCCACAGAGACCTACGAGCAGTACTTC	CASSESPTETYEQYF
TRBD1	TRBV7-2	TRBJ2-5	few	TGTGCCAGCAGCTTAATCCGCGGACAGGGGGAGCAGTACTTC	CASSLIRGQGEQYF
TRBD2	TRBV4-2	TRBJ2-3	many	TGTGCCAGCAGCCAAGTCAGCGGGGGTGCGGATACGCAGTATTTT	CASSQVSGGADTQYF
TRBD2	TRBV9	TRBJ2-1	.	TGTGCCAGCAGCGTGGTGACTAGCGGGGGGGCCCATGAGCAGTTCTTC	CASSVVTSGGAHEQFF
TRBD1	TRBV20-1	TRBJ1-5	.	TGCAGTGCCAACGGACAGGGGGCGGGAAGCAATCAGCCCCAGCATTTT	CSANGQGAGSNQPQHF
.	TRBV28	TRBJ2-1	few	TGTGCCAGCAGACCCAGGGGTGCTGCCTACAATGAGCAGTTCTTC	CASRPRGAAYNEQFF
.	TRBV18	TRBJ1-2	.	TGTGCCAGCTCACCACCGTCGGGACCGGACGCAGGCTACACCTTC	CASSPPSGPDAGYTF
.	TRBV5-1	TRBJ1-2	.	TGCGCCAGCAGCTTAAATTCAGGGGAGTTCGCCTATGGCTACACCTTC	CASSLNSGEFAYGYTF
.	TRBV10-2	TRBJ2-5	.	TGCGCCAGCGGCGGACTATCGCAAGAGACCCAGTACTTC	CASGGLSQETQYF
.	TRBV20-1	TRBJ1-3	.	TGCAGTGCCAAGGACAGATACTCTGGAAACACCATATATTTT	CSAKDRYSGNTIYF
TRBD2	TRBV6-5	TRBJ2-3	.	TGTGCCAGCAGCCATACTAGCGGGAGGGGTGCAGATACGCAGTATTTT	CASSHTSGRGADTQYF
TRBD2	TRBV4-2	TRBJ2-7	.	TGTGCCAGCAGCCAAGACGGGACTAGCAGGCCTTACGAGCAGTACTTC	CASSQDGTSRPYEQYF
.	TRBV27	TRBJ2-5	many	TGTGCCAGCAGTTTTTCAGGGTCAGAGACCCAGTACTTC	CASSFSGSETQYF
TRBD1	TRBV6-6	TRBJ1-2	.	TGTGCCAGCATCGTGACAGGGGTGGATGGCCACACCTTC	CASIVTGVDGHTF
.	TRBV28	TRBJ2-7	once	TGTGCCAGCAATCCGACAGGACCAAGCTCCTACGAGCAGTACTTC	CASNPTGPSSYEQYF
.	TRBV5-5	TRBJ2-3	.	TGTGCCAGCAGCTCCCAGACCACATTGAACACAGATACGCAGTATTTT	CASSSQTTLNTDTQYF
.	TRBV24-1	TRBJ2-1	few	TGTGCCACCAGTGTTCCGTTTGTAGGACTCGTCTACAATGAGCAGTTCTTC	CATSVPFVGLVYNEQFF
.	TRBV20-1	TRBJ1-2	few	TGCAGTGCTAGGACCGAGGACAGAGGGAACTATGGCTACACCTTC	CSARTEDRGNYGYTF
TRBD1	TRBV27	TRBJ1-5	once	TGTGCCAGCAATTTACAACGAGGGGGCCCAGGTCAGCCCCAGCATTTT	CASNLQRGGPGQPQHF
.	TRBV10-3	TRBJ1-2	.	TGTGCCATCAGTGAGACGGGGAAGTATGGCTACACCTTC	CAISETGKYGYTF
TRBD2	TRBV7-9	TRBJ2-2	.	TGTGCTGTACCGGGAGGGGGAACCGGGGAGCTGTTTTTT	CAVPGGGTGELFF